This TCR beta chain was retrieved from a study of T-cell memory formation after mild COVID-19. This clonotype has just a few counts. Its target is unknown. Each CDR3 protein gets one entry after TCRdb re-called the 5' RACE reads with MiXCR. The sample lists approximately 570,000 distinct CDR3 sequences, under 20% occurring once. The CDR3 has 15 residues. In germline, CDR1 is SEHNR, CDR2 FQNEAQ (reference sequence). Unmatched junction bases numbered 6, after V lost 5 bases and J lost 4 bases. Study results and limitations: Researchers found some responding clones in pre-infection memory, a sign that cross-reactive memory joined.

The specimen was PBMCs or a T cell subset sorted from them (not recorded which). This TCR derives from an adult woman who had mild COVID-19 (a few samples of this study predate the infection). Cell type and time point are not known. V usage is TRBV7-9 and J usage is TRBJ2-5, with 11 positions matching TRBD2. Written as DNA, the CDR3 is TGTGCCAGCAGCGCGGCTAGCGGGGGGAGAGAGACCCAGTACTTC. Encoded protein: CASSAASGGRETQYF.